Below, 20 T cell receptor beta chains from the same sample are listed, as sequenced in a study of beta chain features in type 1 diabetes. Expressed TCRB transcripts were sequenced because the isolated RNA had all been reverse transcribed beforehand. Method: immunoSEQ multiplex PCR; TCRdb's copy keeps in-frame clones and lacks some. The table records roughly 500,000 clones, about 32% of them present only once. The sequencing sample was made of naive CD4+ T cells from blood. Receptors were obtained from a man aged 18-30 years in good health.

This clone came up a few times. This chain connects TRBV7-9 to TRBJ2-5; TRBD2 matches at 9 bases. Per germline, CDR1 SEHNR and CDR2 FQNEAQ (reference sequence). The CDR3 spans 15 residues. The J segment lost 6 bases and the V segment lost 8 bases, leaving 13 bases of the junction unmatched. The chain's CDR3 is CASPHPPAGGQTQYF. The CDR3 nucleotides read TGTGCCAGCCCCCATCCCCCAGCGGGAGGACAGACCCAGTACTTC.

This chain uses TRBV25-1 with TRBJ2-1, with D uncertain. The CDR3 is 16 amino acids. V lost 0 bases and J lost 0, with 9 bases in between. CDR1 MGHDK and CDR2 SYGVNS come from the germline V gene. The DNA for the CDR3 is TGTGCCAGCAGTGAATATAGGTGGGACTCCTACAATGAGCAGTTCTTC. The encoded protein is CASSEYRWDSYNEQFF.

This clone was counted between two and nine times. The rearrangement joins TRBV5-1 to TRBJ2-7; 10 bases agree with TRBD1. This CDR3 has 15 amino acids. Germline CDR1 SGHRS, CDR2 YFSETQ. The trim removed 4 bases at V and 5 bases at J, leaving 9 bases unmatched. The CDR3 protein is CASSLQPGTGDEQYF. DNA for the CDR3: TGCGCCAGCAGCCTGCAGCCCGGGACAGGGGACGAGCAGTACTTC. Combining the CDR3 with reference TRBV5-1 and TRBJ2-7 gives the whole variable domain KAGVTQTPRYLIKTRGQQVTLSCSPISGHRSVSWYQQTPGQGLQFLFEYFSETQRNKGNFPGRFSGRQFSNSRSEMNVSTLELGDSALYLCASSLQPGTGDEQYFGPGTRLTVT.

The chain is built from TRBV30 and TRBJ2-7; 11 bases are a match to TRBD1. This CDR3 region has 14 residues. Losses at the gene ends were 3 bases for V and 3 bases for J; bases not matched to a gene: 4. Looked up from germline, CDR1 is GTSNPN and CDR2 is SVGIG (reference sequence). In DNA, the CDR3 is TGTGCCTGGAGAACCGGGACAGGGGGCTACGAGCAGTACTTC. It yields the protein CAWRTGTGGYEQYF.

With respect to this clone: Other DNA sequences in the same sample also yield this CDR3. The chain links TRBV20-1 to TRBJ2-5, with no clear D. The CDR3 extends over 11 amino acids. V gave up 2 bases and J gave up 1 base, with 2 bases separating them. Per germline, CDR1 DFQATT and CDR2 SNEGSKA (reference sequence). CDR3 coding DNA: TGCAGTGCTAGAACCCAAGAGACCCAGTACTTC. Its translation is CSARTQETQYF.

The chain has TRBV18 and TRBJ2-5; D is ambiguous. Germline lookup yields CDR1 KGHSH and CDR2 LQKENI. The CDR3 is 14 residues long. Between the trimmed V and J ends, which lost 1 base and 1 base, there was a span of 7 bases. CDR3 residues: CASSPQAGQETQYF. CDR3 nucleotides: TGTGCCAGCTCACCACAGGCAGGCCAAGAGACCCAGTACTTC.

The V call is TRBV29-1, the J call TRBJ1-2; 8 bases are shared with TRBD1. CDR1 is SQVTM and CDR2 is ANQGSEA in the germline V gene. Trimming at V came to 7 bases and at J to 6 bases, leaving 10 bases not matched to a gene. The length of the CDR3 is 13 residues. CDR3 sequence (DNA): TGCAGCGCACTCTCCGACAGGGGTAATGGCTACACCTTC. Translation gives CSALSDRGNGYTF.

The rearrangement links TRBV19 to TRBJ2-3; 8 nucleotides agree with TRBD2. This CDR3 is 16 amino acids long. The germline V gene encodes CDR1 LNHDA and CDR2 SQIVND (reference sequence). V shed 3 bases, J shed 2 bases, and the junction held 7 bases outside the gene matches. The CDR3 bases are TGTGCCAGTAGTATGAGATCGGGAGGGTTCACAGATACGCAGTATTTT. It encodes CASSMRSGGFTDTQYF.

This chain links TRBV7-8 with TRBJ2-3; 7 bases map to TRBD1. V was pared by 5 bases and J by 4 bases, with 9 bases of the junction left unmatched. The CDR3 length is 15 residues. Germline V gene lookup returns CDR1 SGHVS and CDR2 FQNEAQ. CDR3 DNA sequence: TGTGCCAGCAGCATCCGGACAGGTCTTTCAGATACGCAGTATTTT. It codes for CASSIRTGLSDTQYF.

A few counts support this clone. The chain uses TRBV29-1 and TRBJ2-7; tentative D call: TRBD2 (5 bases). This CDR3 spans 13 amino acids. V was clipped by 4 bases and J by 3 bases, with 13 bases between them. Germline loops: CDR1 SQVTM, CDR2 ANQGSEA. The CDR3 reads CSVADGNLYEQYF. The CDR3 DNA follows: TGCAGCGTTGCGGACGGGAACCTCTACGAGCAGTACTTC.

The CDR3 spells CSVLQGPETQYF. CDR3 coding DNA: TGCAGCGTTTTACAGGGCCCCGAGACCCAGTACTTC. The chain recombines TRBV29-1 with TRBJ2-5; tentatively, D is TRBD1 (6 bases). From germline, CDR1 is SQVTM and CDR2 ANQGSEA. Between the trimmed V and J ends, which lost 5 bases and 5 bases, there was a span of 12 bases. CDR3 length: 12 amino acids.

This clone showed up just a few times. The V gene is TRBV30, the J gene TRBJ2-3; 7 bases fit TRBD2. The V gene's germline CDR1 is GTSNPN and CDR2 SVGIG (reference sequence). The length of the CDR3 is 14 residues. With 0 bases clipped from V and 5 bases from J, the junction kept 5 bases outside the gene matches. The CDR3 DNA is TGTGCCTGGAGTGTGGGGCTAGCGGAAGATACGCAGTATTTT. As protein: CAWSVGLAEDTQYF.

J is TRBJ2-2 and V is TRBV6-5; unclear D gene. The germline V gene encodes CDR1 MNHEY and CDR2 SVGAGI. The germline V and J ends were trimmed by 0 bases and 5 bases, with 4 bases remaining between them. CDR3 length: 13 residues. This CDR3 reads CASSYSGTGELFF. Written as DNA, the CDR3 is TGTGCCAGCAGTTACTCGGGGACCGGGGAGCTGTTTTTT.

This rearrangement joins TRBV6-5 to TRBJ2-7, with D unresolved. CDR1 and CDR2 (germline): MNHEY, SVGAGI. V lost 0 bases, J lost 6 bases, and 18 bases lay in between. CDR3 size: 16 residues. The CDR3 DNA follows: TGTGCCAGCAGTTACTCCTCCGGAATGAGATTCAGCGAGCAGTACTTC. Encoded protein: CASSYSSGMRFSEQYF.

V is TRBV15 and J is TRBJ1-5; D is undetermined. Germline-derived CDR1 and CDR2 are LNHNV and YYDKDF (reference sequence). V was shortened by 0 bases and J by 0 bases, with 12 bases between the two germline ends. The CDR3 is 17 residues long. The CDR3 region is CATSREAPWDSNQPQHF. DNA of the CDR3: TGTGCCACCAGCAGAGAGGCCCCATGGGATAGCAATCAGCCCCAGCATTTT. Based on the CDR3 plus reference TRBV15 and TRBJ1-5, the full variable domain is DAMVIQNPRYQVTQFGKPVTLSCSQTLNHNVMYWYQQKSSQAPKLLFHYYDKDFNNEADTPDNFQSRRPNTSFCFLDIRSPGLGDTAMYLCATSREAPWDSNQPQHFGDGTRLSIL.

The chain links TRBV2 to TRBJ2-1; 14 bases match TRBD2. In germline, CDR1 is SNHLY, CDR2 FYNNEI. V was clipped by 4 bases and J by 13 bases; unmatched bases: 3. The CDR3 has 13 amino acids. The CDR3 nucleotides read TGTGCCAGCAGTGGGGGACTAGCGGGAGACCAGTTCTTC. Translation gives CASSGGLAGDQFF.

This clone was counted only a few times. The chain couples TRBV6-1 to TRBJ1-1; the D gene is possibly TRBD1 (6 bases). V dropped 3 bases and J dropped 1 base, with 15 bases sitting between them. This CDR3 region has 16 residues. CDR1 and CDR2 from the germline V gene are MNHNS and SASEGT. In DNA, the CDR3 is TGTGCCAGCAGTGACACCGGGACAAGGCCGAACACTGAAGCTTTCTTT. Protein product: CASSDTGTRPNTEAFF.

A few counts support this clone. This chain uses TRBV25-1 with TRBJ1-1, with 10 bases identical to TRBD1. This CDR3 has 14 residues. The trim removed 8 bases at V and 1 base at J, leaving 4 bases unmatched. CDR1 is MGHDK and CDR2 is SYGVNS in the germline V gene. For the CDR3, the DNA is TGTGCCAGCGGGGACAGGGGCAGGAACACTGAAGCTTTCTTT. Its translation is CASGDRGRNTEAFF.

The table lists this clone with a few counts. The chain employs TRBV4-2 and TRBJ2-7; maybe TRBD2 (6 bases). The CDR3 loop spans 15 amino acids. CDR1 LGHNA and CDR2 YNFKEQ come from the germline V gene. Trimming took 5 bases from V and 6 from J, leaving 20 bases between them. CDR3 in DNA: TGTGCCAGCAGCACGCGGGGCAGCCGACCGGTCGAGCAGTACTTC. This sequence encodes CASSTRGSRPVEQYF.

The CDR3 here is CSVEGQGQYEQYF. CDR3 sequence (DNA): TGCAGCGTTGAGGGGCAGGGTCAGTACGAGCAGTACTTC. This chain connects TRBV29-1 to TRBJ2-7; a weak D match, TRBD1 (5 bases). This CDR3 has 13 residues. V dropped 3 bases and J dropped 4 bases, with 13 bases sitting between them. Germline-derived CDR1 and CDR2 are SQVTM and ANQGSEA.